This is a list of T cell receptor beta chains from one sample in a study of long-term antiretroviral therapy in people with HIV. Clones were read by immunoSEQ multiplex PCR, and TCRdb kept only the in-frame ones, dropping some. The sample records 25,000 to 30,000 clones, over 85% being singletons. The specimen was unsorted PBMCs, collected 6.2 years after starting antiretroviral therapy. The receptors derive from a man aged 40-50 years with HIV. CDR3s leave out the opening cysteine and the closing phenylalanine or tryptophan. The size field is filled for only some rows; it gives once, few, many or a size class.

TRBJ1-5 . TRBV21-1 ASSNPTGGNQPQH
TRBJ2-7 . TRBV6-5 ASSYGTKPYEQY
TRBJ1-5 once TRBV7-9 ASSEWTGPPQH
TRBJ2-7 once TRBV10-3 ATFTGTHEQY
TRBJ2-6 . TRBV2 ASSTTGTARGANVLT
TRBJ2-7 . TRBV10-1 ASSEVGGEIDEQY
TRBJ2-5 . TRBV18 ASSPSPGFQETQY
TRBJ1-3 . TRBV7-9 ASSPQGAGGSGNTIY
TRBJ2-1 . TRBV7-3 ASSSGAGNEQF
TRBJ2-7 . TRBV4-3 ASSQGATSGVYEQY
TRBJ2-3 . TRBV7-3 ASRLTSGLTDTQY
TRBJ2-1 . TRBV10-1 ASSQGGPDNEQF
TRBJ2-7 . TRBV6-1 ARTGGEFEQY
TRBJ2-7 . TRBV19 ASMASGHYEQY
TRBJ2-7 . TRBV6-5 ASTENSNYEQY
TRBJ1-6 . TRBV6-5 ASRSLGTGRFPPLH
TRBJ1-2 . TRBV14 ASSQQGSGYT
TRBJ2-7 . TRBV27 ASGDLGAYEQY
TRBJ2-1 . TRBV25-1 ATSPPSGKIEQF
TRBJ2-5 once TRBV5-1 ASSTQGGETQY
TRBJ2-7 . TRBV28 ASRTDYEQY
TRBJ1-5 . TRBV14 ASSMQGTGTPQH
TRBJ2-2 . TRBV7-2 ASSLNARTGELF